The rows below give T cell receptor beta chains drawn from one sample of a study of vaccination and CD4 T cells after COVID-19. TCRdb analysed the PCR reads with MiXCR anew, one entry per CDR3 protein. The profile shows 20,000 or so distinct CDR3 sequences, over 45% of them singletons. No antigens are known for them. The sample was cultured CD4+ T cells from blood. These receptors were taken from a human donor with COVID-19. Both conserved end residues are part of each CDR3. D genes are given only for firm matches. Where a row states a size, it is once, few, many or the class of an expanded clone; other rows omit it.

cdr3_nt: TGCGCCAGCAGCTTCCGCACTAGCGGGGGTGGAGAGACCCAGTACTTC; cdr3_aa: CASSFRTSGGGETQYF; j_call: TRBJ2-5; d_call: TRBD2; v_call: TRBV5-1; clone_size: .
cdr3_nt: TGTGCCAGTAGTATAATGGAGATGGGCCCCCGGGAGCTGTTTTTT; cdr3_aa: CASSIMEMGPRELFF; j_call: TRBJ2-2; d_call: .; v_call: TRBV19; clone_size: .
cdr3_nt: TGTGCCAGCAGCACTCAAGGGGGTGTAGGCACTGAAGCTTTCTTT; cdr3_aa: CASSTQGGVGTEAFF; j_call: TRBJ1-1; d_call: .; v_call: TRBV6-4; clone_size: .
cdr3_nt: TGCGCCAGCAGCCAAGATAGGGGTGCTAGCGGGGTCCGAGGGGAGCTGTTTTTT; cdr3_aa: CASSQDRGASGVRGELFF; j_call: TRBJ2-2; d_call: TRBD2; v_call: TRBV4-3; clone_size: once
cdr3_nt: TGTGCCAGCAGCCCCACGTCTACCTATGGCTACACCTTC; cdr3_aa: CASSPTSTYGYTF; j_call: TRBJ1-2; d_call: .; v_call: TRBV6-2/TRBV6-3; clone_size: .
cdr3_nt: TGTGCCAGCAGTTACTTGGGCGGGTACGAGCAGTACTTC; cdr3_aa: CASSYLGGYEQYF; j_call: TRBJ2-7; d_call: .; v_call: TRBV6-5; clone_size: .
cdr3_nt: TGCAGTGCTCCCTCCTTATTGGGGTCTAATGAAAAACTGTTTTTT; cdr3_aa: CSAPSLLGSNEKLFF; j_call: TRBJ1-4; d_call: .; v_call: TRBV20-1; clone_size: few
cdr3_nt: TGTGCCATCGCGGGAGCGGGTCCCTCCTACGAGCAGTACTTC; cdr3_aa: CAIAGAGPSYEQYF; j_call: TRBJ2-7; d_call: TRBD2; v_call: TRBV10-3; clone_size: few
cdr3_nt: TGTGCCAGCAGTGAAGAACAGGGGTACTATGGCTACACCTTC; cdr3_aa: CASSEEQGYYGYTF; j_call: TRBJ1-2; d_call: TRBD1; v_call: TRBV6-1; clone_size: few
cdr3_nt: TGTGCCTCTTCCGGGGTAGCAGAGACCCAGTACTTC; cdr3_aa: CASSGVAETQYF; j_call: TRBJ2-5; d_call: .; v_call: TRBV6-2/TRBV6-3; clone_size: few
cdr3_nt: TGCGCCAGCAATCCGGGACTAGCGGTATACAATGAGCAGTTCTTC; cdr3_aa: CASNPGLAVYNEQFF; j_call: TRBJ2-1; d_call: TRBD2; v_call: TRBV10-2; clone_size: .
cdr3_nt: TGCAGTGCTTTCCGACTAGCGGACTACGAGGAGACCCAGTACTTC; cdr3_aa: CSAFRLADYEETQYF; j_call: TRBJ2-5; d_call: TRBD2; v_call: TRBV20-1; clone_size: .
cdr3_nt: TGTGCCAGCAGCAAGACAGGGACTGGAAACACCATATATTTT; cdr3_aa: CASSKTGTGNTIYF; j_call: TRBJ1-3; d_call: TRBD1; v_call: TRBV6-2/TRBV6-3; clone_size: few
cdr3_nt: TGTGCCAGCAGCTTAGTTACTGGTGGAAACACCATATATTTT; cdr3_aa: CASSLVTGGNTIYF; j_call: TRBJ1-3; d_call: .; v_call: TRBV7-6; clone_size: .
cdr3_nt: TGCAGTGCTAGTAAGGCCATTAAAGAGACCCAGTACTTC; cdr3_aa: CSASKAIKETQYF; j_call: TRBJ2-5; d_call: .; v_call: TRBV20-1; clone_size: .
cdr3_nt: TGTGCCAGCAGCTCCACCTACGGGAGAAGTAGACTGAACACTGAAGCTTTCTTT; cdr3_aa: CASSSTYGRSRLNTEAFF; j_call: TRBJ1-1; d_call: .; v_call: TRBV27; clone_size: .
cdr3_nt: TGCAGTGCCGCCGGGGGGGGCACAGATACGCAGTATTTT; cdr3_aa: CSAAGGGTDTQYF; j_call: TRBJ2-3; d_call: TRBD2; v_call: TRBV20-1; clone_size: .
cdr3_nt: TGTGCCAGCAGCTTGCAGAGGACAGGGATAAACGGGGGCAATCAGCCCCAGCATTTT; cdr3_aa: CASSLQRTGINGGNQPQHF; j_call: TRBJ1-5; d_call: TRBD1; v_call: TRBV5-6; clone_size: few
cdr3_nt: TGTGCCAGCTCACCGCCCAGGGGGGCGAAGCATTTT; cdr3_aa: CASSPPRGAKHF; j_call: TRBJ1-5; d_call: TRBD1; v_call: TRBV18; clone_size: few
cdr3_nt: TGTGCCAGTAGTATAGACAGGGGGCGGGAGCAGTACTTC; cdr3_aa: CASSIDRGREQYF; j_call: TRBJ2-7; d_call: TRBD1; v_call: TRBV19; clone_size: .
cdr3_nt: TGTGCCAGCAGTGTAGGGACAGCTGATCTAGCCAAAAACATTCAGTACTTC; cdr3_aa: CASSVGTADLAKNIQYF; j_call: TRBJ2-4; d_call: TRBD1; v_call: TRBV2; clone_size: .
cdr3_nt: TGTGCCAGCGCAGGGGGCTCCAATCAGCCCCAGCATTTT; cdr3_aa: CASAGGSNQPQHF; j_call: TRBJ1-5; d_call: TRBD1; v_call: TRBV12-3/TRBV12-4; clone_size: few
cdr3_nt: TGTGCCAGCAGCCCGGGGGGGGGGCTCGGCTACACCTTC; cdr3_aa: CASSPGGGLGYTF; j_call: TRBJ1-2; d_call: .; v_call: TRBV5-4; clone_size: few
cdr3_nt: TGCGCCAGCACCCACGGTCGTAGCGGGGAAACCGGGGAGCTGTTTTTT; cdr3_aa: CASTHGRSGETGELFF; j_call: TRBJ2-2; d_call: TRBD2; v_call: TRBV10-2; clone_size: .
cdr3_nt: TGTGCCAGCAGTTTACGGGGGGTTACAGATACGCAGTATTTT; cdr3_aa: CASSLRGVTDTQYF; j_call: TRBJ2-3; d_call: TRBD2; v_call: TRBV27; clone_size: few
cdr3_nt: TGCAGTGCTAAAATTAGCGGGGGGCTCACAGATACGCAGTATTTT; cdr3_aa: CSAKISGGLTDTQYF; j_call: TRBJ2-3; d_call: TRBD2; v_call: TRBV20-1; clone_size: few
cdr3_nt: TGTGCCAGCAGCGTTACCCTAGCGGGTGAGCAGTACTTC; cdr3_aa: CASSVTLAGEQYF; j_call: TRBJ2-7; d_call: TRBD2; v_call: TRBV7-9; clone_size: once
cdr3_nt: TGTGCTAGCAGCTTAGCGACAGGGGTGGAGGAGACCCAGTACTTC; cdr3_aa: CASSLATGVEETQYF; j_call: TRBJ2-5; d_call: TRBD1; v_call: TRBV7-7; clone_size: few
cdr3_nt: TGTGCCAGCAGCTTGGCGGGGGCTGACTATGGCTACACCTTC; cdr3_aa: CASSLAGADYGYTF; j_call: TRBJ1-2; d_call: .; v_call: TRBV5-4; clone_size: few
cdr3_nt: TGTGCCAGCGGCCTAGCTGGGAATGAGCAGTTCTTC; cdr3_aa: CASGLAGNEQFF; j_call: TRBJ2-1; d_call: .; v_call: TRBV6-4; clone_size: .
cdr3_nt: TGCAGTGCTAGAGATAGGGCAGGGAAACAGCCCCAGCATTTT; cdr3_aa: CSARDRAGKQPQHF; j_call: TRBJ1-5; d_call: .; v_call: TRBV20-1; clone_size: .
cdr3_nt: TGTGCCAGCAGTTACTCGGAGAGGGAATACACCATATATTTT; cdr3_aa: CASSYSEREYTIYF; j_call: TRBJ1-3; d_call: .; v_call: TRBV6-5; clone_size: .
cdr3_nt: TGTGCCAGCAGCTCAGGGACAGGGTTTTACTACGAGCAGTACTTC; cdr3_aa: CASSSGTGFYYEQYF; j_call: TRBJ2-7; d_call: TRBD1; v_call: TRBV7-2; clone_size: .
cdr3_nt: TGCGCCAGCAGCCACCTCATGGTGACAGGGGACAATGAGCAGTTCTTC; cdr3_aa: CASSHLMVTGDNEQFF; j_call: TRBJ2-1; d_call: TRBD1; v_call: TRBV4-1; clone_size: .
cdr3_nt: TGTGCCAGCGTATCTGCGGGTGGCTTGGGTGGCTACACCTTC; cdr3_aa: CASVSAGGLGGYTF; j_call: TRBJ1-2; d_call: .; v_call: TRBV7-8; clone_size: .
cdr3_nt: TGTGCCAGCAGCCGCGGGGGGTTCACAGATACGCAGTATTTT; cdr3_aa: CASSRGGFTDTQYF; j_call: TRBJ2-3; d_call: TRBD2; v_call: TRBV11-2; clone_size: .
cdr3_nt: TGTGCCACCAGCAGAGATTCTATTACGGGGACTAGCGTTAGCACAGATACGCAGTATTTT; cdr3_aa: CATSRDSITGTSVSTDTQYF; j_call: TRBJ2-3; d_call: TRBD2; v_call: TRBV15; clone_size: few
cdr3_nt: TGTGCCAGCAGCCACATCAATTTGGGGGCGGGGAGGGCTGGGGCCAACGTCCTGACTTTC; cdr3_aa: CASSHINLGAGRAGANVLTF; j_call: TRBJ2-6; d_call: .; v_call: TRBV6-1; clone_size: .
cdr3_nt: TGCGCCAGCAGCTCCCTACAGGGTGGCTACGAGCAGTACTTC; cdr3_aa: CASSSLQGGYEQYF; j_call: TRBJ2-7; d_call: .; v_call: TRBV5-1; clone_size: .
cdr3_nt: TGCAGTGCCGAACTAGCGCCAAGGGCAGATACGCAGTATTTT; cdr3_aa: CSAELAPRADTQYF; j_call: TRBJ2-3; d_call: TRBD2; v_call: TRBV20-1; clone_size: few
cdr3_nt: TGTGCCAGCAGTTTGATAGGGGGGATCCAAGAGACCCAGTACTTC; cdr3_aa: CASSLIGGIQETQYF; j_call: TRBJ2-5; d_call: .; v_call: TRBV11-2; clone_size: few
cdr3_nt: TGTGCCAGCAGCCGGGACTCCTATGGCTACACCTTC; cdr3_aa: CASSRDSYGYTF; j_call: TRBJ1-2; d_call: .; v_call: TRBV6-1; clone_size: .
cdr3_nt: TGTGCCAGCAGTCAGCCATTGGAAGGTAAGACAGAGAGCAATCAGCCCCAGCATTTT; cdr3_aa: CASSQPLEGKTESNQPQHF; j_call: TRBJ1-5; d_call: .; v_call: TRBV6-4; clone_size: .
cdr3_nt: TGCAGTGCTAGGCCCTCGCTTGAGGGTCAGCCCCAGCATTTT; cdr3_aa: CSARPSLEGQPQHF; j_call: TRBJ1-5; d_call: .; v_call: TRBV20-1; clone_size: .
cdr3_nt: TGTGCCAGCAGCTTAGCGGAGGGACTGCCCCTCGATGAGCAGTTCTTC; cdr3_aa: CASSLAEGLPLDEQFF; j_call: TRBJ2-1; d_call: .; v_call: TRBV7-8; clone_size: .
cdr3_nt: TGTGCCAGCATCAACGGTAACTCTAACTATGGCTACACCTTC; cdr3_aa: CASINGNSNYGYTF; j_call: TRBJ1-2; d_call: .; v_call: TRBV6-1; clone_size: few
cdr3_nt: TGTGCCAGCATTCCCGGGACAGGGCGTTCCCTCTATGGCTACACCTTC; cdr3_aa: CASIPGTGRSLYGYTF; j_call: TRBJ1-2; d_call: TRBD1; v_call: TRBV12-3/TRBV12-4; clone_size: few
cdr3_nt: TGTGCTAGCAGCTTAGATCAGGGCCCCGGAAACACCATATATTTT; cdr3_aa: CASSLDQGPGNTIYF; j_call: TRBJ1-3; d_call: .; v_call: TRBV7-7; clone_size: .
cdr3_nt: TGTGCCATCAGGGGGACAGGGGATAAGTACGAGCAGTACTTC; cdr3_aa: CAIRGTGDKYEQYF; j_call: TRBJ2-7; d_call: TRBD1; v_call: TRBV10-3; clone_size: few